This T cell receptor beta chain was recovered during a study of blood T cells in healthy people across ages. Trimming removed 1 base from V and 3 bases from J, with 8 bases in between. The CDR3 contains 14 residues. The germline V gene has CDR1 MGHDK and CDR2 SYGVNS. The authors ran a second PCR of 7 to 11 cycles using a sample-barcoded 5' primer and a J-beta primer mix. A template-switch adaptor with 12 random nucleotides tagged each cDNA molecule. MiXCR was run by TCRdb on the 5' RACE reads, yielding one entry per CDR3 protein. The table has over a million distinct CDR3 sequences, 40% to 55% seen once.

The sample consisted of blood. This chain uses TRBV25-1 with TRBJ2-3, with D possibly matching TRBD2 (5 bases). This TCR derives from a woman aged 55-70 years in good health. CDR3 bases: TGTGCCAGCAGTGAATGGCTAGCTACAGATACGCAGTATTTT. Translating it yields CASSEWLATDTQYF. Combining the CDR3 with reference TRBV25-1 and TRBJ2-3 gives the whole variable domain EADIYQTPRYLVIGTGKKITLECSQTMGHDKMYWYQQDPGMELHLIHYSYGVNSTEKGDLSSESTVSRIRTEHFPLTLESARPSHTSQYLCASSEWLATDTQYFGPGTRLTVL.